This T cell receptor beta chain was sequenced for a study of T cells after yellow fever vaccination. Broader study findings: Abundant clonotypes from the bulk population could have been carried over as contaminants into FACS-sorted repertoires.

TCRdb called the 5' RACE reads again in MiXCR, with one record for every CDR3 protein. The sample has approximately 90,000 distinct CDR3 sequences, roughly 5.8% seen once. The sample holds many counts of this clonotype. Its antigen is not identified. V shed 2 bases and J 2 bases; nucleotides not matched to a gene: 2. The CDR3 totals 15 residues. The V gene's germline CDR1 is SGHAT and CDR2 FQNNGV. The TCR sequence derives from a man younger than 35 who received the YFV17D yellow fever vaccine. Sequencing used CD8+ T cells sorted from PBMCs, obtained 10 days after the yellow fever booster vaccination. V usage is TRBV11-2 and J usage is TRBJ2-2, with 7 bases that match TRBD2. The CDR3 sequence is CASSLTGGNTGELFF. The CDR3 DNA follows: TGTGCCAGCAGCTTAACGGGGGGAAACACCGGGGAGCTGTTTTTT.